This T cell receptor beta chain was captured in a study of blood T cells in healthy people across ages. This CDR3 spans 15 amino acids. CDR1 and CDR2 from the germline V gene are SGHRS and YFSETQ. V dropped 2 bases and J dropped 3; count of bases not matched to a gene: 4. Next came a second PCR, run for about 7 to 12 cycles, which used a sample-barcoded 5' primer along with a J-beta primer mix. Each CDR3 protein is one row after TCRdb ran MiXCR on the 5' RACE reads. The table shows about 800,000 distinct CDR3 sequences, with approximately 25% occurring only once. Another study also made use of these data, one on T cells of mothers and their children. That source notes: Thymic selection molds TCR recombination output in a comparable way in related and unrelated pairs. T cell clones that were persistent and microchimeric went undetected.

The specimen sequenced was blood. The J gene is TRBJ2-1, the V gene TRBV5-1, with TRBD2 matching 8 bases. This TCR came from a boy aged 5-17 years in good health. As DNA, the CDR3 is TGCGCCAGCAGCTTAGCGGGGGACTACTACAATGAGCAGTTCTTC. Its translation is CASSLAGDYYNEQFF.